One TCR beta chain is described in this entry. Under the authors' procedure: The assay estimated nucleated cells by amplifying reference gene primers. The table came from immunoSEQ multiplex PCR; TCRdb's copy has only in-frame clones and leaves some out. V and J calls and clone size are as listed in that table; D and trimming were resolved from the DNA. The sample yields 130,000 to 150,000 clones, more than 75% seen once. This sample was taken from a study of blood T cell repertoires in COVID-19. About the research overall: In each case, the material was cDNA or gDNA derived from T cells, B-cell-depleted T cells, or PBMCs.

Enrolled through a virtual design, the participants were between roughly 18 and 100 years of age and came from 24 US areas. Cohort assignment relied on participant-reported clinical history. The J segment lost 0 bases and the V segment lost 8 bases, leaving 13 bases of the junction unmatched. The CDR3 has 16 residues. Germline V gene sequence: CDR1 SQVTM, CDR2 ANQGSEA. The receptor's source is a woman in her twenties or thirties with acute COVID-19. The chain links TRBV29-1 to TRBJ2-1; TRBD1 matches 7 bases. The specimen was PBMCs or T cells enriched from blood (not recorded which). CDR3 sequence (DNA): TGCAGCCTAATAGGGGACAGTCCATCCTCCTACAATGAGCAGTTCTTC. It translates to CSLIGDSPSSYNEQFF.